This TCR beta chain emerged from a study of T-cell memory formation after mild COVID-19. At the level of the study: TCR clusters mostly belonged to single donors. Points from the study as a whole: Largely, contracting CD4+ clones fell within CM and EM, and contracting CD8+ clones within EMRA. From day 15 to 85, contracting clones were balanced between CD4 and CD8, whereas later expanders leaned toward CD4+.

CDR1 is MGHRA and CDR2 is YSYEKL in the germline V gene. The CDR3 runs 18 residues. V shed 4 bases and J 3 bases; nucleotides not matched to a gene: 11. This clonotype has more than one count but fewer than ten. The target antigen is unknown. TCRalpha and TCRbeta libraries used 5'RACE with constant-segment primers and UMIs. TCRdb reprocessed the 5' RACE reads via MiXCR and lists one record per CDR3 protein. The table shows roughly 250,000 distinct CDR3 sequences, with roughly 17% occurring only once. The rearrangement links TRBV4-1 to TRBJ2-1; TRBD2 aligns across 11 bases. The receptor comes from a man between 18 and 35 years old who had mild COVID-19 (a few samples of this study predate the infection). Cell type and time point are not known. The specimen sequenced was PBMCs or a T cell subset sorted from them (not recorded which). Written as DNA, the CDR3 is TGCGCCAGCAGCCCCCAACGTAGCGGGGGGGCGGTCTACAATGAGCAGTTCTTC. This gives the protein CASSPQRSGGAVYNEQFF.